This TCR beta chain was sequenced during a study of control samples from healthy donors and cancer patients. Here immunoSEQ multiplex PCR was the method, and the copy in TCRdb shows in-frame clones only, minus some. The sample carries 150,000 to 200,000 clones, more than 85% recorded once. The V gene lost 3 bases and the J gene lost 2 bases, with 11 bases spanning the gap. The germline V gene has CDR1 LGHDT and CDR2 YNNKEL (reference sequence). The CDR3 runs 15 residues. This TCR was sampled from a middle-aged woman in good health. The sample taken for sequencing was blood. The chain is built from TRBV3-1 (or the pseudogene TRBV3-2) and TRBJ1-3, with a weak D call TRBD1 (5 bases). The CDR3 loop is CASSHREGPGNTIYF. The CDR3 DNA reads as TGTGCCAGCAGCCACCGCGAGGGACCTGGAAACACCATATATTTT.